Sequencing of this T cell receptor beta chain was carried out in a study of beta chain features in type 1 diabetes. Study-wide results and limits: Shortening that was moderate but significant affected the TCRB CDR3s of Type 1 diabetes patients in all four CD4+ subsets.

Trimming took off 4 bases at V and 7 bases at J, with 10 bases between the two ends. Germline loops: CDR1 SQVTM, CDR2 ANQGSEA. This CDR3 spans 12 amino acids. The investigators reverse transcribed all of the isolated RNA, so they sequenced expressed TCRB transcripts. Using immunoSEQ multiplex PCR, the repertoire was profiled, and TCRdb retains in-frame clones only, with some absent. The sample has fewer than 300,000 clones; 20% are singletons. Worth noting for this clone: The antigen is undetermined.

The specimen sequenced was naive CD4+ T cells from blood. This TCR was sampled from a woman aged 35 to 49 with type 1 diabetes. V and J are TRBV29-1 and TRBJ1-4; D is unresolved. In DNA form, the CDR3 reads TGCAGCGTTGGCACTGTATCTGAAAAACTGTTTTTT. It codes for CSVGTVSEKLFF.